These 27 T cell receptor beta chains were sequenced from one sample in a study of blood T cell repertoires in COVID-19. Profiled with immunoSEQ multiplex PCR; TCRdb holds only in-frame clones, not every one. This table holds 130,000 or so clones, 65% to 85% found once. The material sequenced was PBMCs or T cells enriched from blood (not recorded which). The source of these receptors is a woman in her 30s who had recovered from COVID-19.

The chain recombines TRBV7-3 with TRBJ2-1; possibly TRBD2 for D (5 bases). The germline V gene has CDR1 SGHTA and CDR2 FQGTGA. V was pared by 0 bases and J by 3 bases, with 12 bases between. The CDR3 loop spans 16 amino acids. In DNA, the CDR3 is TGTGCCAGCAGCTTAACCCCCGGCGGGTTCTACAATGAGCAGTTCTTC. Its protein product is CASSLTPGGFYNEQFF. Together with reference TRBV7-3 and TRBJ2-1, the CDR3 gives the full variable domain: GAGVSQTPSNKVTEKGKYVELRCDPISGHTALYWYRQSLGQGPEFLIYFQGTGAADDSGLPNDRFFAVRPEGSVSTLKIQRTERGDSAVYLCASSLTPGGFYNEQFFGPGTRLTVL.

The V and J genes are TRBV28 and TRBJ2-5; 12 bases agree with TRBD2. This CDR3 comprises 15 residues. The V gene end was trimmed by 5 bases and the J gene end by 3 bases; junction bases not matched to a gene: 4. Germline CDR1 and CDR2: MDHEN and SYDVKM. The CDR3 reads CASSPRLAGEETQYF. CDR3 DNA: TGTGCCAGCAGTCCACGACTAGCGGGAGAAGAGACCCAGTACTTC.

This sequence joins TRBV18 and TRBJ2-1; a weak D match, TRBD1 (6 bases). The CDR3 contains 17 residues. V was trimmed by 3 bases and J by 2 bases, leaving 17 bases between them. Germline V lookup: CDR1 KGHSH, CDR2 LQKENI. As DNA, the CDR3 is TGTGCCAGCTCACCGAACAGACTGGACAGTGCCTACAATGAGCAGTTCTTC. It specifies CASSPNRLDSAYNEQFF.

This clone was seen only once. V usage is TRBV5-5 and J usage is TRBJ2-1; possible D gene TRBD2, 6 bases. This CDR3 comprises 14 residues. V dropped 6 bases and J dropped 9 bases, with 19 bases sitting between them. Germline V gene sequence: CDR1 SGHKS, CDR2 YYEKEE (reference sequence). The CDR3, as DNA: TGTGCCAGCATCCCGACACGGCGGGACGGTGAGCAGTTCTTC. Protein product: CASIPTRRDGEQFF.

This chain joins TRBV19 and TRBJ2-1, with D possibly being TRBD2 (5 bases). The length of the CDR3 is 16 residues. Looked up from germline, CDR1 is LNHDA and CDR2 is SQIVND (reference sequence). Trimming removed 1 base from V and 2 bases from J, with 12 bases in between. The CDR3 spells CASSIVGGSPYNEQFF. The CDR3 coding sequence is TGTGCCAGTAGTATAGTGGGTGGGAGCCCCTACAATGAGCAGTTCTTC. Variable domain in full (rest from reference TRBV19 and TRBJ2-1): DGGITQSPKYLFRKEGQNVTLSCEQNLNHDAMYWYRQDPGQGLRLIYYSQIVNDFQKGDIAEGYSVSREKKESFPLTVTSAQKNPTAFYLCASSIVGGSPYNEQFFGPGTRLTVL.

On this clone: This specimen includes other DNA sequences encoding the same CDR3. DNA for the CDR3: TGTGCCAGCAGTGAAGGGACTAGCGGGAGTTACGAGCAGTACTTC. Encoded protein: CASSEGTSGSYEQYF. J is TRBJ2-7 and V is TRBV6-1, with TRBD2 matching 13 bases. This CDR3 is 15 amino acids long. V shed 1 base, J shed 4 bases, and the junction held 1 base outside the gene matches. In germline, CDR1 is MNHNS, CDR2 SASEGT.

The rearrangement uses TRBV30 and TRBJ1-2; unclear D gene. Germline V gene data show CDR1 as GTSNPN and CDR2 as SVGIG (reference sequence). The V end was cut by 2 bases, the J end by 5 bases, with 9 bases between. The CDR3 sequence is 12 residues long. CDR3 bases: TGTGCCTGGAGTTCCGGGGATTATGGCTACACCTTC. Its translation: CAWSSGDYGYTF.

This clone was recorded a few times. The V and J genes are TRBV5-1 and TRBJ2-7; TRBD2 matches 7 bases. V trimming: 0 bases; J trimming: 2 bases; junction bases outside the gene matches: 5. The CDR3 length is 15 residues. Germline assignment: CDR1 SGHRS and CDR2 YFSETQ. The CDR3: CASSLEVAGPYEQYF. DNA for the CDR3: TGCGCCAGCAGCTTGGAGGTAGCGGGTCCCTACGAGCAGTACTTC.

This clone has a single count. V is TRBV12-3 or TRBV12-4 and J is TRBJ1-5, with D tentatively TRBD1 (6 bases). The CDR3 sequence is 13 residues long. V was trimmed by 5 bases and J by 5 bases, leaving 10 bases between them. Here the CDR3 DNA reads TGTGCCAGCAGTCTACAGGGTGATCAGCCCCAGCATTTT. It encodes CASSLQGDQPQHF.

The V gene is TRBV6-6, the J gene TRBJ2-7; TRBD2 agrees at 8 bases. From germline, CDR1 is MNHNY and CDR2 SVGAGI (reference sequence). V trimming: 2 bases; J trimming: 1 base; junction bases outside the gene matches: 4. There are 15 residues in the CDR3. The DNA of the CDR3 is TGTGCCAGCAGTTACAACCGGGGGGGGTCCTACGAGCAGTACTTC. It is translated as CASSYNRGGSYEQYF.

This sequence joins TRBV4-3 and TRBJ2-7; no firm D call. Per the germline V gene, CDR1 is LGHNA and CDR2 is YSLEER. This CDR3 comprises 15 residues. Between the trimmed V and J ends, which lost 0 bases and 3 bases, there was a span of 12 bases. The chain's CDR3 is CASSQDLNGYYEQYF. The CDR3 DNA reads TGCGCCAGCAGCCAAGATCTAAACGGTTACTACGAGCAGTACTTC.

The CDR3 loop is CASGGTGGPTGANVLTF. The CDR3 DNA reads as TGTGCCAGCGGCGGGACAGGGGGTCCTACTGGGGCCAACGTCCTGACTTTC. The genes are TRBV27 and TRBJ2-6, with 11 bases identical to TRBD1. Trimming at V came to 8 bases and at J to 2 bases, leaving 8 bases not matched to a gene. CDR1 MNHEY and CDR2 SMNVEV come from the germline V gene (reference sequence). CDR3 length equals 17 residues.

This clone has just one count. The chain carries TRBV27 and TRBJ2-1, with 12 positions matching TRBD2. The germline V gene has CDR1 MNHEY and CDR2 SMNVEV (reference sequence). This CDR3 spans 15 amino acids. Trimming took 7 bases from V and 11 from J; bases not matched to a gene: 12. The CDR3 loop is CASNRRTSGISKQFF. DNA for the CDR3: TGTGCCAGCAATCGGCGGACTAGCGGGATCTCAAAGCAGTTCTTC.

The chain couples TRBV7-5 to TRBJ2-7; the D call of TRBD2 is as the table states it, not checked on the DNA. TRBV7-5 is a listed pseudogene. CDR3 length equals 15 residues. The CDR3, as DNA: TGTGTCAGAAGCCCCCGAGGGAGGGAGAATGGCGAGCAGTACTTC. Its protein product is CVRSPRGRENGEQYF.

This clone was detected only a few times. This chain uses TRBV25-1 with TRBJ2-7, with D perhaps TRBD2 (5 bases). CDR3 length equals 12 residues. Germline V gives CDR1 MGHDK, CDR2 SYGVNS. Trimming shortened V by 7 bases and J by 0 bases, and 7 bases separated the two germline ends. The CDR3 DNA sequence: TGTGCCAGCACCGGGAACTCCTACGAGCAGTACTTC. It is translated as CASTGNSYEQYF.

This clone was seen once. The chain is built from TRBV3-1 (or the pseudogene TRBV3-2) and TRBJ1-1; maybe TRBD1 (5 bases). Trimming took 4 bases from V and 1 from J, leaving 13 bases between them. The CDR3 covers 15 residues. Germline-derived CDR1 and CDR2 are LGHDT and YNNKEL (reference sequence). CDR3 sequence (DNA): TGTGCCAGCAGCCCTTATCGGACACAGAACACTGAAGCTTTCTTT. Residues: CASSPYRTQNTEAFF.

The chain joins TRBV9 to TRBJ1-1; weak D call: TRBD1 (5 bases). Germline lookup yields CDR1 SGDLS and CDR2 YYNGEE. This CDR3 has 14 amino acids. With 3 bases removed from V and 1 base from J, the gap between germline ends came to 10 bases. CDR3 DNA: TGTGCCAGCAGCGGTCAGGGTAGGAACACTGAAGCTTTCTTT. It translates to CASSGQGRNTEAFF. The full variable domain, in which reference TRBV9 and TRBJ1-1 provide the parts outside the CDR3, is DSGVTQTPKHLITATGQRVTLRCSPRSGDLSVYWYQQSLDQGLQFLIQYYNGEERAKGNILERFSAQQFPDLHSELNLSSLELGDSALYFCASSGQGRNTEAFFGQGTRLTVV.

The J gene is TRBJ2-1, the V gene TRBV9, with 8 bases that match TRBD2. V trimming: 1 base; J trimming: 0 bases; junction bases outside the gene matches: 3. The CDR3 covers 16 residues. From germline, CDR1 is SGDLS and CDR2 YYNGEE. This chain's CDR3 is CASSVRSGSSYNEQFF. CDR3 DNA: TGTGCCAGCAGCGTAAGAAGCGGGAGCTCCTACAATGAGCAGTTCTTC.

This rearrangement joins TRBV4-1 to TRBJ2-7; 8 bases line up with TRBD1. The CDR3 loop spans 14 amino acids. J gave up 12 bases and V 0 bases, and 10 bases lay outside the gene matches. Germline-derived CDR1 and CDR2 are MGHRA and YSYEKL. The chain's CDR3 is CASSQDGQGAPPYF. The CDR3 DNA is TGCGCCAGCAGCCAAGATGGGCAGGGGGCGCCCCCGTACTTC.

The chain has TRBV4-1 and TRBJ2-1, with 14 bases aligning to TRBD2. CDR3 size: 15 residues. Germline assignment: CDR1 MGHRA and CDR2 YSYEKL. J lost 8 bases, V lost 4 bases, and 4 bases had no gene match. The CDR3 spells CASSLGLAGGDEQFF. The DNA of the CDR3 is TGCGCCAGCAGCCTCGGACTAGCGGGAGGCGATGAGCAGTTCTTC.

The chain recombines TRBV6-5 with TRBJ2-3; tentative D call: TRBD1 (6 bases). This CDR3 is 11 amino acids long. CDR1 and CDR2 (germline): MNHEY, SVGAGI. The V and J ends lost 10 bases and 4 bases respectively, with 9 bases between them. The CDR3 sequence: CATNRADTQYF. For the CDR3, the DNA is TGTGCCACAAACAGGGCAGATACGCAGTATTTT.

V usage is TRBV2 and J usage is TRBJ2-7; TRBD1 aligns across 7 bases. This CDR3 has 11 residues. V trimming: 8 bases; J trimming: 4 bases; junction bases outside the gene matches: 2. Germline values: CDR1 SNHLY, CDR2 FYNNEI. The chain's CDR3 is CASSTGYEQYF. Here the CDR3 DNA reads TGTGCCAGCTCGACAGGGTACGAGCAGTACTTC.

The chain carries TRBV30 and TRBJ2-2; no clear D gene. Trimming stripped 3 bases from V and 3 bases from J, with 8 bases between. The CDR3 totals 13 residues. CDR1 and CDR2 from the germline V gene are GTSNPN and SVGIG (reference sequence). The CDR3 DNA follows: TGTGCCTGGAGCCTTCGGGACACCGGGGAGCTGTTTTTT. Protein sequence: CAWSLRDTGELFF.

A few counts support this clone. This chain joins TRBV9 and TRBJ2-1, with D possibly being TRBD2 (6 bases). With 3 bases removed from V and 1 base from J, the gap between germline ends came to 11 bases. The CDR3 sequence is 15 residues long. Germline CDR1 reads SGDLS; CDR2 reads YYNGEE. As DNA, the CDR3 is TGTGCCAGCAGCGCGGGACTCATATCCTACAATGAGCAGTTCTTC. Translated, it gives CASSAGLISYNEQFF. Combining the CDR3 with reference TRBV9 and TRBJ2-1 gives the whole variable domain DSGVTQTPKHLITATGQRVTLRCSPRSGDLSVYWYQQSLDQGLQFLIQYYNGEERAKGNILERFSAQQFPDLHSELNLSSLELGDSALYFCASSAGLISYNEQFFGPGTRLTVL.

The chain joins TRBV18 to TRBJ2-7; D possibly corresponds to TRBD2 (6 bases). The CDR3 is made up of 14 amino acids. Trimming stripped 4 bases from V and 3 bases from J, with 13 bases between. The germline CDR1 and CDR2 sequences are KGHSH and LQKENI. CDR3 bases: TGTGCCAGCTCACTCACTAGGGGAGGCTACGAGCAGTACTTC. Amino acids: CASSLTRGGYEQYF.

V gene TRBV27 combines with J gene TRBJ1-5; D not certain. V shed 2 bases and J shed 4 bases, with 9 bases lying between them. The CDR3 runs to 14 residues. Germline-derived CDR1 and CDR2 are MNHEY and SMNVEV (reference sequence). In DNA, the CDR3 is TGTGCCAGCAGTTTAGGGCCTGCGAATCAGCCCCAGCATTTT. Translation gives CASSLGPANQPQHF.

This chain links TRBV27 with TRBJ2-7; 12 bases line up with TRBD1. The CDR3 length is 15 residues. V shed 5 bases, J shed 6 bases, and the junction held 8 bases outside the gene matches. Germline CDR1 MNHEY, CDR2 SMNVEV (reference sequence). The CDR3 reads CASSLGTGGYGEQYF. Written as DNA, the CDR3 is TGTGCCAGCAGTCTCGGGACAGGGGGCTACGGCGAGCAGTACTTC.